The 6 T cell receptor beta chains below come from one sample, sequenced in a study of follicular helper T cells after annual influenza vaccination. The repertoire was sequenced with immunoSEQ multiplex PCR; TCRdb's copy has only in-frame clones and lacks some. The table includes 9,000 to 13,000 clones, roughly 77% detected once. Specified time point: 2014-2015 season, pre-vaccination. The sequencing here drew on CXCR5- memory CD4+ T cells sorted from blood, taken on the day of influenza vaccination. The receptors come from an adult who received the influenza vaccine.

This clone came up a few times. This chain's CDR3 is CASSYTNYGYTF. The DNA of the CDR3 is TGTGCCAGTAGTTATACCAACTATGGCTACACCTTC. The chain carries TRBV19 and TRBJ1-2; no firm D call. Between the trimmed V and J ends, which lost 5 bases and 2 bases, there was a span of 6 bases. The CDR3 spans 12 residues. The germline gives CDR1 LNHDA, CDR2 SQIVND (reference sequence).

The V gene is TRBV7-9, the J gene TRBJ1-2; TRBD1 matches at 7 bases. This CDR3 region has 16 residues. The V segment lost 0 bases and the J segment 8 bases; nucleotides outside the gene matches: 12. The germline gives CDR1 SEHNR, CDR2 FQNEAQ (reference sequence). The CDR3 DNA reads TGTGCCAGCAGCTTAGCGGCTACAGGGGACTCGCGAGGCTACACCTTC. Residues: CASSLAATGDSRGYTF.

This rearrangement joins TRBV18 to TRBJ2-7; 8 nucleotides align to TRBD1. The CDR3 is made up of 16 amino acids. CDR1 is KGHSH and CDR2 is LQKENI in the germline V gene. Trimming removed 3 bases from V and 3 bases from J; junction bases left unmatched: 10. CDR3 sequence: CASSPPTGDRGYEQYF. For the CDR3, the DNA is TGTGCCAGCTCACCGCCCACGGGAGACAGGGGCTACGAGCAGTACTTC.

The chain couples TRBV5-4 to TRBJ2-1; tentatively, D is TRBD1 or TRBD2 (5 bases each). This CDR3 comprises 13 residues. Trimming pared 4 bases from V and 8 bases from J, leaving 13 bases between. CDR1 is SGHNT, CDR2 YYREEE, per germline (reference sequence). CDR3 bases: TGTGCCAGCAGCCGCACCTGGGACGATGAGCAGTTCTTC. This sequence encodes CASSRTWDDEQFF.

This clone was counted only a few times. The rearrangement uses TRBV7-6 and TRBJ2-2, with 7 bases identical to TRBD2. Per germline, CDR1 SGHVS and CDR2 FNYEAQ. CDR3 size: 17 residues. V was clipped by 5 bases and J by 2 bases; unmatched bases: 11. CDR3 loop: CASSPRRGGRNTGELFF. CDR3 nucleotide sequence: TGTGCCAGCAGCCCTAGGAGAGGCGGGAGAAACACCGGGGAGCTGTTTTTT.

This clone was detected only a few times. The J gene is TRBJ2-5, the V gene TRBV6-1, with 7 nucleotides matching TRBD2. The CDR3 consists of 15 residues. V lost 5 bases and J lost 2; bases outside the gene matches: 8. Per the germline V gene, CDR1 is MNHNS and CDR2 is SASEGT. The CDR3 loop reads CASSLGTSEQETQYF. The CDR3 nucleotides are TGTGCCAGCAGTCTTGGAACTAGCGAGCAAGAGACCCAGTACTTC.